The present TCR beta chain was sequenced within a study of blood T cell repertoires in COVID-19. As for the study in general: Whether acute or convalescent, the COVID-19 samples came from the United States, Italy and Spain. From T cells, B-cell-depleted T cells, or PBMCs came the material, which was cDNA or gDNA.

This clone turned up a few times. Measured with immunoSEQ multiplex PCR; TCRdb has only the in-frame clones, and not every one. The table lists about 250,000 clones, over 75% of them singletons. The V end was cut by 5 bases, the J end by 4 bases, with 15 bases between. CDR1 SGHTA and CDR2 FQGNSA come from the germline V gene. CDR3 size: 14 residues. Ages ranged from roughly 18 to 100 years, with residence in around 24 US areas. Grouping used clinical history reported by participants in a survey and questionnaire. The sequence derives from a woman between 45 and 65 years old with acute COVID-19. The chain recombines TRBV7-2 with TRBJ2-7, with D tentatively TRBD2 (6 bases). Sequenced sample: PBMCs or T cells enriched from blood (not recorded which). The CDR3 sequence: CASSPSGSPYEQYF. The DNA for the CDR3 is TGTGCCAGCAGCCCAAGCGGGTCTCCGTACGAGCAGTACTTC. The full variable domain, rest sourced from reference TRBV7-2 and TRBJ2-7, is GAGVSQSPSNKVTEKGKDVELRCDPISGHTALYWYRQSLGQGLEFLIYFQGNSAPDKSGLPSDRFSAERTGGSVSTLTIQRTQQEDSAVYLCASSPSGSPYEQYFGPGTRLTVT.